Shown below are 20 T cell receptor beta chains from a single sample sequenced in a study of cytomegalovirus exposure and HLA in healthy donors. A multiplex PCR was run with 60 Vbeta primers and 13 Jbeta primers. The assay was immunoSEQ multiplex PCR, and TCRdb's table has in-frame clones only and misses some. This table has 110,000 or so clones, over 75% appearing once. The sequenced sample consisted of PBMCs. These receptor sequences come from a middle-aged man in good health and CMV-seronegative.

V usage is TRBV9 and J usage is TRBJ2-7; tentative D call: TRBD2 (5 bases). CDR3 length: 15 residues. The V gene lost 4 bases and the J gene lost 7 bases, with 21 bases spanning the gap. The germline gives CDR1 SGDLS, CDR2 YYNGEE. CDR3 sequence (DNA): TGTGCCAGCAGCACCGGAGGAATAGCCCCTGGGGAGCAGTACTTC. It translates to CASSTGGIAPGEQYF.

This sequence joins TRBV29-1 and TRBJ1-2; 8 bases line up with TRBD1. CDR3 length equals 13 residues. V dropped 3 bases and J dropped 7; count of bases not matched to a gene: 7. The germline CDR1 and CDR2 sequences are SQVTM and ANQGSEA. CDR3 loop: CSVDHRGSRGYTF. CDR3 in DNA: TGCAGCGTTGATCACAGGGGGTCCCGTGGCTACACCTTC.

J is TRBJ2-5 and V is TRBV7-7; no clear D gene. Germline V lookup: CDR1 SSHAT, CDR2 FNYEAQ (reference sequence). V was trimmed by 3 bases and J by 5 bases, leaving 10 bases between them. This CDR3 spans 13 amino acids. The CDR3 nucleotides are TGTGCCAGCAGCTTCAGTATATTGGAGACCCAGTACTTC. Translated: CASSFSILETQYF.

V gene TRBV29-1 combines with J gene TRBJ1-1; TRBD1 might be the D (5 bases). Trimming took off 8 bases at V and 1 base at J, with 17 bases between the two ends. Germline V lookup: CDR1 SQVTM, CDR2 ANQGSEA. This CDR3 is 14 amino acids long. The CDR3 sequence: CSLRMLGGNTEAFF. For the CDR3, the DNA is TGCAGCTTACGGATGCTGGGGGGGAACACTGAAGCTTTCTTT.

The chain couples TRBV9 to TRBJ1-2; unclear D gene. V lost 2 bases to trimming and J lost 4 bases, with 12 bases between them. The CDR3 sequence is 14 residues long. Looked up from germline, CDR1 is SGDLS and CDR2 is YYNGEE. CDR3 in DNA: TGTGCCAGCAGCGTCAGCGGGGATCCCTATGGCTACACCTTC. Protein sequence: CASSVSGDPYGYTF.

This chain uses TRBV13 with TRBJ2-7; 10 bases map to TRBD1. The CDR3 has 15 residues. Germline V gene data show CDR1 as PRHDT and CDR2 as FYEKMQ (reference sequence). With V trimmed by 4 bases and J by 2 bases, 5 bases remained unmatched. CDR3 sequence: CASSSLDRGAYEQYF. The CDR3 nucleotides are TGTGCCAGCAGCTCATTGGACAGGGGGGCCTACGAGCAGTACTTC.

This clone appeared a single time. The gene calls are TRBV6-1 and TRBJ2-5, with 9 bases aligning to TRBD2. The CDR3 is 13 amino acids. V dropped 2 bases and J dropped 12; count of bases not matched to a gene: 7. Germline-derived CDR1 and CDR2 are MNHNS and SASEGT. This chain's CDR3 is CASSETPSGRKYF. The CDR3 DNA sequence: TGTGCCAGCAGTGAAACCCCCAGCGGGAGGAAGTACTTC.

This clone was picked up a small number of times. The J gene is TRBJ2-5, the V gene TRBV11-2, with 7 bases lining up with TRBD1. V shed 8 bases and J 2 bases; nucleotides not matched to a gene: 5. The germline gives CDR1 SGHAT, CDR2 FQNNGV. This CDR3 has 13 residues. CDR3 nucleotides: TGTGCCAGCGAACGGACAGGACAAGAGACCCAGTACTTC. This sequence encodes CASERTGQETQYF.

CDR3 in DNA: TGTGCCACCAGCAGACCGGACAGGGACCTCTATGGCTACACCTTC. Translating it yields CATSRPDRDLYGYTF. The chain couples TRBV15 to TRBJ1-2; 8 bases map to TRBD1. Trimming took 2 bases from V and 4 from J; bases not matched to a gene: 6. From germline, CDR1 is LNHNV and CDR2 YYDKDF (reference sequence). This CDR3 contains 15 residues.

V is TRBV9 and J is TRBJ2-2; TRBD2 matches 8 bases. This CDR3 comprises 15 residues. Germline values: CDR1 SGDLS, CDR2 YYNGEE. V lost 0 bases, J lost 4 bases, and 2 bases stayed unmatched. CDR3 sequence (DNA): TGTGCCAGCAGCGTAGACGGGAGGGGCACCGGGGAGCTGTTTTTT. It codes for CASSVDGRGTGELFF. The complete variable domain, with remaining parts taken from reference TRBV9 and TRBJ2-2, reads DSGVTQTPKHLITATGQRVTLRCSPRSGDLSVYWYQQSLDQGLQFLIQYYNGEERAKGNILERFSAQQFPDLHSELNLSSLELGDSALYFCASSVDGRGTGELFFGEGSRLTVL.

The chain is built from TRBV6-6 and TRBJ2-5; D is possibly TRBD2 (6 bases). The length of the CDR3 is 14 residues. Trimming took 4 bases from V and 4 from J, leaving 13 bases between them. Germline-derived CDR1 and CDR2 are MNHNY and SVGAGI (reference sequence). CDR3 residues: CASSSTRDSETQYF. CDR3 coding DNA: TGTGCCAGCAGTTCTACCAGGGACTCAGAGACCCAGTACTTC.

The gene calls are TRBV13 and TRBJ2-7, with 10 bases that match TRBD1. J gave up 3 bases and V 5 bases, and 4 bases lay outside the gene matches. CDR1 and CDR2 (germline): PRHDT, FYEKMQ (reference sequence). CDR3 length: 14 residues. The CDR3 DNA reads TGTGCCAGCAGCACCGGACAGGGGGACTACGAGCAGTACTTC. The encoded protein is CASSTGQGDYEQYF.

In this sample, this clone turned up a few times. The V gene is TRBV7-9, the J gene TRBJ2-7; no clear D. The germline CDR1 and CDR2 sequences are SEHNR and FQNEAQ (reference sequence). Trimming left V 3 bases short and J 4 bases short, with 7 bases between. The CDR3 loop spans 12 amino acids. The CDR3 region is CASSFDGYEQYF. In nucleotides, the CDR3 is TGTGCCAGCAGCTTTGACGGGTACGAGCAGTACTTC.

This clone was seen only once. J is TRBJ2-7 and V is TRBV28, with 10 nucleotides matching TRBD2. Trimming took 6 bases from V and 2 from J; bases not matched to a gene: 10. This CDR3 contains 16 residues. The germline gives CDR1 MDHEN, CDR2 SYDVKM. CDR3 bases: TGTGCCAGCAGCCGACCCATCACTAGCGGGGCCTACGAGCAGTACTTC. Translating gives CASSRPITSGAYEQYF.

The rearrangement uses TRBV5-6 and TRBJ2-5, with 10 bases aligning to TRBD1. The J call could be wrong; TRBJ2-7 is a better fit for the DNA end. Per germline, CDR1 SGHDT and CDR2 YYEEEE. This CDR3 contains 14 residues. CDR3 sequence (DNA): TGTGCCAGCAGCTCGACAGGGGGCCGGTACGAGCAGTACTTC. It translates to CASSSTGGRYEQYF.

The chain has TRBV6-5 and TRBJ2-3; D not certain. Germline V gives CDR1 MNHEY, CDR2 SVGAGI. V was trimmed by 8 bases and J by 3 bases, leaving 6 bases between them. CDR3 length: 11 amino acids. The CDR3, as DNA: TGTGCCAGCTGGCAGACAGATACGCAGTATTTT. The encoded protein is CASWQTDTQYF.

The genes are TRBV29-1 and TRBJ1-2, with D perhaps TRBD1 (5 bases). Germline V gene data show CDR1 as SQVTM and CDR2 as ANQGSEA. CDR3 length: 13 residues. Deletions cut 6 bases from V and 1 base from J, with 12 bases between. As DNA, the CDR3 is TGCAGCGTGGCGCAGGGCGTTAACTATGGCTACACCTTC. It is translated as CSVAQGVNYGYTF.

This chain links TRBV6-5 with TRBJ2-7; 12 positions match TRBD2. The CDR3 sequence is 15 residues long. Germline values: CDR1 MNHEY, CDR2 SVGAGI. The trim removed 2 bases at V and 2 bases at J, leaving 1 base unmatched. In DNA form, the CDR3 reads TGTGCCAGCAGTTACGCTAGCGGGGGGGCCTACGAGCAGTACTTC. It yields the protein CASSYASGGAYEQYF.

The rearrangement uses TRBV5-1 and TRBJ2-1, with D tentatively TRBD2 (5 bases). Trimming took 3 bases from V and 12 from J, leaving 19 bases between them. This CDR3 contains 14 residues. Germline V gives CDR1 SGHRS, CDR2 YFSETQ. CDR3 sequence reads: CASSSAEGQVRQFF. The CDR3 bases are TGCGCCAGCAGCTCCGCCGAGGGTCAGGTGCGGCAGTTCTTC.

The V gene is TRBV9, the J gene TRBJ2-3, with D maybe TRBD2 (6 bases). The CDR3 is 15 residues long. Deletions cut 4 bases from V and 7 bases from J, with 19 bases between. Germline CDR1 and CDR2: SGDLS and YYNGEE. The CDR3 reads CASSPESGGFHTQYF. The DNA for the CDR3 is TGTGCCAGCAGCCCCGAAAGTGGGGGGTTCCATACGCAGTATTTT.